The rows below give T cell receptor beta chains drawn from one sample of a study of T cell clusters in autoimmune cytopenias. From the multiplex PCR reads, TCRdb lists one entry per CDR3 protein and no DNA. The sample table includes under 1,300 distinct CDR3 sequences. The specimen was peripheral blood. The receptors were sampled from a human donor with an autoimmune cytopenia or autoimmune hepatitis (not recorded which). Both conserved end residues are part of each CDR3. Clone size, where shown, is once, few, many, or a class for clones that have expanded.

CASSWGVGQKYEQYF TRBJ2-7 TRBV5-5 large
CASSILASGYNEQFF TRBJ2-1 TRBV19 large
CASSYPGGSSYGYTF TRBJ1-2 TRBV5-6 medium-sized
CASSQAGTADFYEQYF TRBJ2-7 TRBV27 medium-sized
CSAPLLADYINEQFF TRBJ2-1 TRBV20-1 .
CASSPLAGVNEQFF TRBJ2-1 TRBV18 medium-sized
CASGTPNANYGYTF TRBJ1-2 TRBV28 .
CSAPRDRGNTGELFF TRBJ2-2 TRBV20-1 .
CASSGTDLNTGELFF TRBJ2-2 TRBV4-3 medium-sized
CASSDARDTGELFF TRBJ2-2 TRBV6-4 .
CASWSFGGGGPPLYGYTF TRBJ1-2 TRBV6-1 .
CASRQGGHNEQFF TRBJ2-1 TRBV5-6 large
CASSDMTSSEETQYF TRBJ2-5 TRBV28 .
CASSQEAAGAFLYNEQFF TRBJ2-1 TRBV4-3 .
CAWSPDAIQPQHF TRBJ1-5 TRBV30 medium-sized
CASSRQGRRGYTF TRBJ1-2 TRBV6-2/TRBV6-3 .
CASSGRQGFGGTEAFF TRBJ1-1 TRBV6-2/TRBV6-3 medium-sized
CASSSGNAWNTEAFF TRBJ1-1 TRBV11-1 .
CASSPISSNTEAFF TRBJ1-1 TRBV5-1 medium-sized
CASTLVGGVADTQYF TRBJ2-3 TRBV19 .
CASIRTGRSSGANVLTF TRBJ2-6 TRBV19 .